Given below is one T cell receptor beta chain in context. Its antigen is not identified. This entry comes from a study of blood T cells in healthy people across ages. The CDR3 loop spans 16 amino acids. V was pared by 1 base and J by 7 bases, with 13 bases of the junction left unmatched. Germline CDR1 MNHEY, CDR2 SMNVEV (reference sequence). Using a J-beta primer mix together with a sample-barcoded 5' primer, a second PCR was run for about 6 to 11 cycles. TCRdb independently ran MiXCR on the 5' RACE reads; one entry per CDR3 protein. Of 1.4 million or so distinct CDR3 sequences listed, approximately 43% are singletons. RNA extraction gave at least 5 micrograms of total RNA per sample. General observations from the study: Age showed a roughly linear inverse relationship with TCR beta diversity per million T cells. The unsorted PBMCs prevented any conclusive comparison of naive versus antigen-experienced cells.

This TCR was sampled from a woman under 30 in good health. Input material: blood. This chain connects TRBV27 to TRBJ2-7; 7 positions agree with TRBD1. The CDR3 DNA is TGTGCCAGCAGTTTATACTACAGGGGTGTAGTAAGGGAGCAGTACTTC. Translated: CASSLYYRGVVREQYF.